Each of the 13 T cell receptor beta chains below was sequenced from the same sample in a study of T cells in localized non-small cell lung cancer. Assay: immunoSEQ multiplex PCR; the TCRdb copy retains only in-frame clones and omits some. This sample has some 37,000 clones, with 80% to 90% found just once. The specimen was peripheral blood, collected before any cancer treatment. The receptor set was obtained from a woman aged 35 to 69 with stage I lung adenocarcinoma.

The chain links TRBV28 to TRBJ2-1; D possibly uses TRBD1 or TRBD2 (5 bases each). The V gene lost 5 bases and the J gene lost 4 bases, with 18 bases spanning the gap. Germline V gene data show CDR1 as MDHEN and CDR2 as SYDVKM. The CDR3 has 16 residues. CDR3 loop: CASSTSGTPIYNEQFF. CDR3 sequence (DNA): TGTGCCAGCAGTACCTCCGGGACGCCCATTTACAATGAGCAGTTCTTC.

This CDR3 is CASSLGQISGELFF. CDR3 DNA sequence: TGTGCCAGCAGCTTAGGGCAGATTTCCGGGGAGCTGTTTTTT. The J gene is TRBJ2-2, the V gene TRBV11-2; no definite D call. The length of the CDR3 is 14 residues. V was pared by 1 base and J by 6 bases, with 9 bases between. Germline V gene data show CDR1 as SGHAT and CDR2 as FQNNGV.

The chain recombines TRBV5-1 with TRBJ2-7; D may be TRBD1 (5 bases). V lost 4 bases to trimming and J lost 0 bases, with 17 bases between them. CDR3 length: 16 residues. The germline gives CDR1 SGHRS, CDR2 YFSETQ. This chain's CDR3 is CASSPGQGAPSYEQYF. CDR3 DNA sequence: TGCGCCAGCAGCCCTGGACAAGGGGCCCCCTCCTACGAGCAGTACTTC.

The chain uses TRBV11-2 and TRBJ2-5, with D perhaps assigned TRBD1 or TRBD2 (6 bases each). Germline V gene lookup returns CDR1 SGHAT and CDR2 FQNNGV. CDR3 length: 13 residues. The V gene lost 1 base and the J gene lost 4 bases, with 7 bases spanning the gap. CDR3 nucleotides: TGTGCCAGCAGCTTAGCGGGGGCAGAGACCCAGTACTTC. This translates into CASSLAGAETQYF.

The chain is built from TRBV19 and TRBJ2-3; D call uncertain. Germline-derived CDR1 and CDR2 are LNHDA and SQIVND (reference sequence). The CDR3 is made up of 14 amino acids. Deletions cut 8 bases from V and 1 base from J, with 13 bases between. CDR3 amino acids: CASSTLTGTDTQYF. The CDR3 DNA is TGTGCCAGTTCCACGTTGACGGGCACAGATACGCAGTATTTT. Together with reference TRBV19 and TRBJ2-3, the CDR3 gives the full variable domain: DGGITQSPKYLFRKEGQNVTLSCEQNLNHDAMYWYRQDPGQGLRLIYYSQIVNDFQKGDIAEGYSVSREKKESFPLTVTSAQKNPTAFYLCASSTLTGTDTQYFGPGTRLTVL.

This clone occurred a few times. The chain uses TRBV2 and TRBJ2-3; D gene unclear. V lost 2 bases and J lost 2, with 2 bases in between. The germline V gene encodes CDR1 SNHLY and CDR2 FYNNEI. This CDR3 region has 12 residues. The CDR3 DNA is TGTGCCAGCAGTGAAATCACAGATACGCAGTATTTT. It is translated as CASSEITDTQYF.

V usage is TRBV6-1 and J usage is TRBJ2-1; no reliable D call. Trimming removed 2 bases at V and 6 bases at J, with 14 bases between. The germline V gene has CDR1 MNHNS and CDR2 SASEGT. The CDR3 consists of 15 residues. The CDR3 region has the DNA TGTGCCAGCAGTGAACAAGCGCGGCGCGTCAATGAGCAGTTCTTC. Translated: CASSEQARRVNEQFF.

The chain links TRBV5-1 to TRBJ1-4, with D uncertain. Trimming removed 0 bases from V and 8 bases from J, with 14 bases in between. This CDR3 contains 15 residues. CDR1 and CDR2 (germline): SGHRS, YFSETQ. In DNA form, the CDR3 reads TGCGCCAGCAGCTTGGCGGGGAAACAGTGGGAAAAACTGTTTTTT. Protein: CASSLAGKQWEKLFF.

The chain couples TRBV28 to TRBJ1-3; 7 bases match TRBD1. The CDR3 runs 17 residues. Germline-derived CDR1 and CDR2 are MDHEN and SYDVKM. J gave up 0 bases and V 4 bases, and 9 bases lay outside the gene matches. This chain's CDR3 is CASSSSDRLFSGNTIYF. The CDR3 coding sequence is TGTGCCAGCAGTTCGTCGGACAGGCTATTCTCTGGAAACACCATATATTTT. Variable domain in full (rest from reference TRBV28 and TRBJ1-3): DVKVTQSSRYLVKRTGEKVFLECVQDMDHENMFWYRQDPGLGLRLIYFSYDVKMKEKGDIPEGYSVSREKKERFSLILESASTNQTSMYLCASSSSDRLFSGNTIYFGEGSWLTVV.

J is TRBJ2-6 and V is TRBV7-9, with D perhaps matching TRBD1 (5 bases). Germline CDR1 is SEHNR and CDR2 is FQNEAQ (reference sequence). This CDR3 comprises 16 residues. Trimming removed 5 bases from V and 0 bases from J, with 11 bases in between. This chain's CDR3 is CASSTTGLSGANVLTF. The CDR3 nucleotides read TGTGCCAGCAGCACTACAGGTCTCTCTGGGGCCAACGTCCTGACTTTC.

The chain has TRBV28 and TRBJ1-6; a weak D match, TRBD1 (6 bases). The V end lost 5 bases, the J end lost 8 bases, and 13 bases lay between the germline ends. The CDR3 is made up of 14 amino acids. Looked up from germline, CDR1 is MDHEN and CDR2 is SYDVKM. This CDR3 reads CASSPWDNYSPLHF. As DNA, the CDR3 is TGTGCCAGCAGTCCTTGGGACAATTATTCACCCCTCCACTTT.

By sample share, this clone is medium-sized. This chain joins TRBV11-2 and TRBJ1-1, with TRBD1 as a possible D gene (5 bases). This CDR3 has 13 residues. Trimming left V 1 base short and J 6 bases short, with 9 bases between. CDR1 is SGHAT and CDR2 is FQNNGV in the germline V gene. The CDR3 spells CASSLVQGSEAFF. Written as DNA, the CDR3 is TGTGCCAGCAGCTTAGTTCAGGGCTCTGAAGCTTTCTTT.

V gene TRBV7-2 combines with J gene TRBJ2-7; 12 positions agree with TRBD1. The CDR3 has 15 amino acids. Germline CDR1 reads SGHTA; CDR2 reads FQGNSA. V lost 5 bases to trimming and J lost 9 bases; unmatched junction nucleotides: 11. The CDR3 reads CASSAGTGGLTRQYF. The CDR3 DNA reads as TGTGCCAGCAGCGCGGGGACAGGGGGCCTTACGCGGCAGTACTTC. The full variable domain, rest sourced from reference TRBV7-2 and TRBJ2-7, is GAGVSQSPSNKVTEKGKDVELRCDPISGHTALYWYRQSLGQGLEFLIYFQGNSAPDKSGLPSDRFSAERTGGSVSTLTIQRTQQEDSAVYLCASSAGTGGLTRQYFGPGTRLTVT.